Listed here is a single T cell receptor beta chain. Its antigen is unidentified. V shed 1 base and J shed 3 bases, with 9 bases lying between them. The CDR3 has 14 residues. CDR1 is SEHNR, CDR2 FQNEAQ, per germline (reference sequence). The data were taken from a study of blood T cells in healthy people across ages. Overall study findings and caveats: Long-lived donors had more naive CD4+ cells and higher diversity than aged donors. Diversity estimates drawn from one million T cells were deemed underestimates.

A second PCR of roughly 7 to 11 cycles used a sample-barcoded 5' primer and a J-beta primer mix. MiXCR, applied by TCRdb to the 5' RACE reads, yields one record per CDR3 protein. This table holds fewer than 900,000 distinct CDR3 sequences, about 34% found once. The genes are TRBV7-9 and TRBJ1-1; D is unresolved. The origin of this receptor is a man younger than 35 in good health. Sequenced material: blood. The CDR3 spells CASSLEGKDTEAFF. The CDR3 nucleotides read TGTGCCAGCAGCTTAGAGGGTAAGGACACTGAAGCTTTCTTT.